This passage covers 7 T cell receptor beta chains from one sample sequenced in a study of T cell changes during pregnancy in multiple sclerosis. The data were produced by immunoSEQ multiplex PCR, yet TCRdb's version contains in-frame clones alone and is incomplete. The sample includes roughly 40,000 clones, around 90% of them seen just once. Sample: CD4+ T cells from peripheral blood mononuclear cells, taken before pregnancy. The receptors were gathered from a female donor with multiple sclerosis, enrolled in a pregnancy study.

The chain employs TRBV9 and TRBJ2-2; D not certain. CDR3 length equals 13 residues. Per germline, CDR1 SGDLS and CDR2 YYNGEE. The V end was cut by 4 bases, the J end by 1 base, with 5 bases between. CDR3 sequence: CASSPQNTGELFF. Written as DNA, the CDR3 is TGTGCCAGCAGCCCCCAGAACACCGGGGAGCTGTTTTTT.

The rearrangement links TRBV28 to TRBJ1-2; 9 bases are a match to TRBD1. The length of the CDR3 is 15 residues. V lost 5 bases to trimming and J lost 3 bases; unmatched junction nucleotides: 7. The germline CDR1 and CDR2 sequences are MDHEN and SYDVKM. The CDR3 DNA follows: TGTGCCAGCAGTGCCAGGCGGGACAGGGACTATGGCTACACCTTC. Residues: CASSARRDRDYGYTF.

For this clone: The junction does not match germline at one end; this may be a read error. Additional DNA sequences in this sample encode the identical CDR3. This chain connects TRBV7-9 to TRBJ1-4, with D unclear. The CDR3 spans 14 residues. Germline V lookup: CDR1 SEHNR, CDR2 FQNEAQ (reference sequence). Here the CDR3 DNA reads TGTGCCAGCAGCTCGTCGGGAATGCATGAAAAGCTGTTTTTT. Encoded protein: CASSSSGMHEKLFF.

The DNA of the CDR3 is TGTGCCAGCAGCTTTAGCGCCCCCCCCACAGATACGCAGTATTTT. Translation: CASSFSAPPTDTQYF. The chain recombines TRBV7-3 with TRBJ2-3; maybe TRBD2 (5 bases). The CDR3 is 15 residues long. The germline CDR1 and CDR2 sequences are SGHTA and FQGTGA. Trimming stripped 3 bases from V and 2 bases from J, with 12 bases between.

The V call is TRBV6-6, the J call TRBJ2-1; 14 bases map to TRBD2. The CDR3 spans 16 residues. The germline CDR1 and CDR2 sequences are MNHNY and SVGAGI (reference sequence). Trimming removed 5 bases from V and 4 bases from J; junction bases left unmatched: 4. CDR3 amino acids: CASSRRTSGGYNEQFF. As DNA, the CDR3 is TGTGCCAGCAGTCGCCGGACTAGCGGGGGGTACAATGAGCAGTTCTTC.

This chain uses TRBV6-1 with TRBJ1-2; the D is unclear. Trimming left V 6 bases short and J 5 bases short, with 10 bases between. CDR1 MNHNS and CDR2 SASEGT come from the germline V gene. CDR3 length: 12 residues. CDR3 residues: CASRSVVYGYTF. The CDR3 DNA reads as TGTGCCAGCAGGTCGGTTGTGTATGGCTACACCTTC.

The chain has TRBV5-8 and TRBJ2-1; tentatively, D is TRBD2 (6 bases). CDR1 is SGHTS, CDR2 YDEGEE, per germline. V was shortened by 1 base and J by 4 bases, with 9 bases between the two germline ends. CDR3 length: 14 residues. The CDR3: CASSLSGVYNEQFF. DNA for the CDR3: TGTGCCAGCAGCTTGTCGGGGGTTTACAATGAGCAGTTCTTC.